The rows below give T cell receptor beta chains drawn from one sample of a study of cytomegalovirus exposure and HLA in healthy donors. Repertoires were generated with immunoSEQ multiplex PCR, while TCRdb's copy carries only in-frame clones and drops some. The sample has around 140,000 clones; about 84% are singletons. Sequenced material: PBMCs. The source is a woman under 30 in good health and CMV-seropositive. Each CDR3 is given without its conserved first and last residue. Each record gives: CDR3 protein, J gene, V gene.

CDR3aa: ASSSPGQGMKGYT
j_gene: TRBJ1-2
v_gene: TRBV5-8

CDR3aa: ASSETTFSGNTIY
j_gene: TRBJ1-3
v_gene: TRBV10-1

CDR3aa: SVDQGPYGYT
j_gene: TRBJ1-2
v_gene: TRBV29-1

CDR3aa: ASSFSLRQGPEAF
j_gene: TRBJ1-1
v_gene: TRBV5-4

CDR3aa: ASSRPPYRGEQY
j_gene: TRBJ2-7
v_gene: TRBV4-1

CDR3aa: ASSPEQGTLH
j_gene: TRBJ1-6
v_gene: TRBV6-5

CDR3aa: ASSLSSTGASYEQY
j_gene: TRBJ2-7
v_gene: TRBV28

CDR3aa: ASSWRASGRLQY
j_gene: TRBJ2-5
v_gene: TRBV11-2

CDR3aa: ASSLVGQYNSPLH
j_gene: TRBJ1-6
v_gene: TRBV5-5

CDR3aa: ASSSGTGTKELTLH
j_gene: TRBJ1-6
v_gene: TRBV5-1

CDR3aa: ASSDSRLVNEQF
j_gene: TRBJ2-1
v_gene: TRBV10-1

CDR3aa: ASSFIRGELF
j_gene: TRBJ2-2
v_gene: TRBV7-9

CDR3aa: ASSVRGGRNEQF
j_gene: TRBJ2-1
v_gene: TRBV6-1

CDR3aa: ASSLVRGQGSADTQY
j_gene: TRBJ2-3
v_gene: TRBV7-2

CDR3aa: ASATGGDGQPQH
j_gene: TRBJ1-5
v_gene: TRBV28

CDR3aa: ASRVTGAVNQPQH
j_gene: TRBJ1-5
v_gene: TRBV19

CDR3aa: ASSLPGGAGNTIY
j_gene: TRBJ1-3
v_gene: TRBV7-8

CDR3aa: ASSGLTGSSTEAF
j_gene: TRBJ1-1
v_gene: TRBV6-1

CDR3aa: ASSSTGVGGANVLT
j_gene: TRBJ2-6
v_gene: TRBV6-5

CDR3aa: ASSDNANYGYT
j_gene: TRBJ1-2
v_gene: TRBV2

CDR3aa: ASSQDMGPTGELF
j_gene: TRBJ2-2
v_gene: TRBV4-1

CDR3aa: ASSQDKGGGTDTQY
j_gene: TRBJ2-3
v_gene: TRBV4-3

CDR3aa: ASSYGRGDAEAF
j_gene: TRBJ1-1
v_gene: TRBV6-6

CDR3aa: ASSSPGQMNTEAF
j_gene: TRBJ1-1
v_gene: TRBV19

CDR3aa: ASSFPPTGGETQY
j_gene: TRBJ2-5
v_gene: TRBV5-1

CDR3aa: ASTLASLAGGDTQY
j_gene: TRBJ2-3
v_gene: TRBV5-1

CDR3aa: ASSTGQGRRY
j_gene: TRBJ2-7
v_gene: TRBV19

CDR3aa: ASSLTAGKDTQY
j_gene: TRBJ2-3
v_gene: TRBV7-2

CDR3aa: ASSGDRGPITEAF
j_gene: TRBJ1-1
v_gene: TRBV9

CDR3aa: ASSLERRELF
j_gene: TRBJ1-4
v_gene: TRBV11-2

CDR3aa: ASRPKPGANVLT
j_gene: TRBJ2-6
v_gene: TRBV2

CDR3aa: ASSLVGQGTGGEQY
j_gene: TRBJ2-7
v_gene: TRBV5-1

CDR3aa: ASQQATGVGFSGANVLT
j_gene: TRBJ2-6
v_gene: TRBV19

CDR3aa: SVAPGQFNQPQH
j_gene: TRBJ1-5
v_gene: TRBV29-1

CDR3aa: ASSPSNYGYT
j_gene: TRBJ1-2
v_gene: TRBV14

CDR3aa: ASSQDSSQNGNTIY
j_gene: TRBJ1-3
v_gene: TRBV4-3

CDR3aa: ASTGGGSYNEQF
j_gene: TRBJ2-1
v_gene: TRBV28

CDR3aa: ASSLVNGVGNEQF
j_gene: TRBJ2-1
v_gene: TRBV7-6

CDR3aa: ASSNNRGGEQF
j_gene: TRBJ2-1
v_gene: TRBV7-6

CDR3aa: ASSPGGKGHEQY
j_gene: TRBJ2-7
v_gene: TRBV13

CDR3aa: ASSLEYSHGIYEQY
j_gene: TRBJ2-7
v_gene: TRBV4-1

CDR3aa: ASSADRGLEKLF
j_gene: TRBJ1-4
v_gene: TRBV2